Listed here is a single T cell receptor (beta chain). One end of the junction is discordant with germline, which a read error may explain. This sample was taken from a study of blood T cell repertoires in COVID-19. The assay was immunoSEQ multiplex PCR, and TCRdb's table has in-frame clones only and misses some. In the table there are some 390,000 clones, around 91% of which are singletons. This CDR3 is built from 14 residues. CDR1 MNHEY and CDR2 SVGAGI come from the germline V gene. The sequencing input was PBMCs or T cells enriched from blood (not recorded which). The receptor comes from a man aged 25 to 40 who had recovered from COVID-19. The V call is TRBV6-5, the J call TRBJ1-5; 9 bases match TRBD1. CDR3 amino acids: CASRTGQGDQPQHF. The CDR3 nucleotides are TGCGCCAGCAGGACGGGACAGGGTGACCAGCCCCAGCATTTT.